The 19 T cell receptor beta chains given below trace back to one sample, sequenced in a study of T cells in Graves' hyperthyroidism and ophthalmopathy. TCR beta CDR3 region amplification was performed from RNA transcripts. Initially, a first-round RT-PCR of the TCR CDR3 employed the HTBI primer set. TCRdb re-derived calls from the multiplex PCR reads in MiXCR, one entry per CDR3 protein. The sample lists some 400,000 distinct CDR3 sequences, about 14% occurring once. Sequenced: blood. The receptors stem from a young man with Graves' hyperthyroidism that later progressed to Graves' ophthalmopathy.

This clonotype was seen a few times. The chain combines TRBV9 with TRBJ1-1; D possibly corresponds to TRBD1 (6 bases). The CDR3 sequence is 13 residues long. Germline V gene lookup returns CDR1 SGDLS and CDR2 YYNGEE. The germline V and J ends were trimmed by 3 bases and 6 bases, with 12 bases remaining between them. The CDR3 DNA sequence: TGTGCCAGCAGCGCTAAACAGGGCGCTGAAGCTTTCTTT. As protein: CASSAKQGAEAFF.

The CDR3 protein is CASSATGSGGYTF. CDR3 DNA: TGCGCCAGCAGCGCAACAGGGTCGGGTGGCTACACCTTC. J is TRBJ1-2 and V is TRBV5-1, with D maybe TRBD1 (6 bases). The CDR3 runs to 13 residues. Trimming stripped 4 bases from V and 7 bases from J, with 14 bases between. Germline CDR1 SGHRS, CDR2 YFSETQ.

The chain is built from TRBV19 and TRBJ2-2; D gene ambiguous. Trimming left V 5 bases short and J 8 bases short, with 15 bases between. The CDR3 is 14 amino acids. Germline CDR1 reads LNHDA; CDR2 reads SQIVND (reference sequence). The CDR3: CASSARSGPGELFF. The CDR3 nucleotides read TGTGCCAGTAGTGCCCGCAGTGGGCCTGGGGAGCTGTTTTTT.

This clonotype was seen more than once but under ten times. The chain links TRBV7-9 to TRBJ1-6; D might be TRBD1 (5 bases). The germline V gene has CDR1 SEHNR and CDR2 FQNEAQ (reference sequence). The CDR3 extends over 14 amino acids. V was clipped by 5 bases and J by 7 bases, with 12 bases between them. The CDR3 sequence is CASSETATNSPLHF. The CDR3 nucleotides are TGTGCCAGCAGCGAGACAGCGACCAATTCACCCCTCCACTTT.

This chain uses TRBV11-2 with TRBJ2-4; D ambiguous. The germline V and J ends were trimmed by 4 bases and 7 bases, with 11 bases remaining between them. Germline loops: CDR1 SGHAT, CDR2 FQNNGV. The CDR3 extends over 13 amino acids. The CDR3 region is CASSSRKDNIQYF. The CDR3, as DNA: TGTGCCAGCAGCTCGAGGAAGGACAACATTCAGTACTTC.

This clonotype was detected ten times or more. The genes are TRBV12-3 or TRBV12-4 and TRBJ2-2; 9 bases line up with TRBD2. This CDR3 contains 15 residues. V shed 6 bases and J 4 bases; nucleotides not matched to a gene: 6. CDR3 loop: CASRPAGGVTGELFF. The CDR3 bases are TGTGCCAGCAGGCCAGCGGGGGGAGTCACCGGGGAGCTGTTTTTT.

This clonotype was detected many times. The V gene is TRBV7-8, the J gene TRBJ2-2; D remains ambiguous. The CDR3 is made up of 14 amino acids. Germline lookup yields CDR1 SGHVS and CDR2 FQNEAQ. Trimming cost V 0 bases and J 11 bases, with 13 bases left between them. The chain's CDR3 is CASSLAVPIPELFF. The CDR3 nucleotides read TGTGCCAGCAGCTTAGCCGTTCCTATTCCAGAGCTGTTTTTT.

This clonotype was counted a few times. The chain joins TRBV24-1 to TRBJ1-5; D unclear. The germline V and J ends were trimmed by 1 base and 9 bases, with 12 bases remaining between them. The CDR3 length is 14 residues. Germline CDR1 reads KGHDR; CDR2 reads SFDVKD. Here the CDR3 reads CATSDLGSAGPQHF. CDR3 bases: TGTGCCACCAGTGATTTAGGGAGTGCCGGGCCCCAGCATTTT.

This clonotype was counted a few times. This chain uses TRBV27 with TRBJ2-3; tentative D call: TRBD2 (6 bases). Germline CDR1 reads MNHEY; CDR2 reads SMNVEV (reference sequence). This CDR3 region has 13 residues. V lost 10 bases and J 5 bases, leaving 16 bases between the germline ends. Written as DNA, the CDR3 is TGTGCCATCCCACCGGGACTTTTAGATACGCAGTATTTT. Translated, it gives CAIPPGLLDTQYF.

This clonotype was picked up many times. The rearrangement uses TRBV20-1 and TRBJ1-2; D uncertain. This CDR3 has 13 amino acids. Germline CDR1 and CDR2: DFQATT and SNEGSKA (reference sequence). The germline V and J ends were trimmed by 6 bases and 1 base, with 12 bases remaining between them. The CDR3: CSASNTINYGYTF. The CDR3 DNA follows: TGCAGTGCATCTAACACGATTAACTATGGCTACACCTTC.

This clonotype was counted at least ten times. The chain has TRBV27 and TRBJ2-1; 7 positions match TRBD2. This CDR3 is 16 amino acids long. V gave up 6 bases and J gave up 6 bases; unmatched junction bases: 14. CDR1 is MNHEY, CDR2 SMNVEV, per germline (reference sequence). The CDR3 is CASSEWGGSIANEQFF. Here the CDR3 DNA reads TGTGCCAGCAGCGAGTGGGGGGGAAGTATAGCCAATGAGCAGTTCTTC.

V is TRBV20-1 and J is TRBJ1-6, with a weak D call TRBD1 (6 bases). The germline V gene encodes CDR1 DFQATT and CDR2 SNEGSKA (reference sequence). The CDR3 is made up of 14 amino acids. Trimming took 6 bases from V and 11 from J, leaving 20 bases between them. The CDR3 loop reads CSAGQGHYRAPLHF. CDR3 nucleotides: TGCAGTGCAGGGCAGGGACATTATAGGGCACCCCTCCACTTT.

This rearrangement joins TRBV28 to TRBJ2-3; a weak D match, TRBD2 (6 bases). V lost 2 bases and J 1 base, leaving 10 bases between the germline ends. Germline V gene lookup returns CDR1 MDHEN and CDR2 SYDVKM. This CDR3 has 15 amino acids. DNA for the CDR3: TGTGCCAGCAGTTTAATGGGCGGGGGCACAGATACGCAGTATTTT. Translation: CASSLMGGGTDTQYF. The variable domain in full, with the rest retrieved from reference TRBV28 and TRBJ2-3, is DVKVTQSSRYLVKRTGEKVFLECVQDMDHENMFWYRQDPGLGLRLIYFSYDVKMKEKGDIPEGYSVSREKKERFSLILESASTNQTSMYLCASSLMGGGTDTQYFGPGTRLTVL.

The genes are TRBV6-1 and TRBJ2-3; a weak D match, TRBD2 (5 bases). Germline V gene lookup returns CDR1 MNHNS and CDR2 SASEGT. V gave up 6 bases and J gave up 0 bases, with 16 bases separating them. The CDR3 covers 16 residues. The CDR3 region is CASRELPRASTDTQYF. The CDR3 coding sequence is TGTGCCAGCAGGGAACTCCCGCGGGCTAGCACAGATACGCAGTATTTT.

CDR3: CASSDLGELFF. The CDR3 coding sequence is TGCGCCAGCAGTGACCTCGGGGAGCTGTTTTTT. The rearrangement joins TRBV10-1 to TRBJ2-2; no definite D call. CDR1 and CDR2 (germline): WNHNN, SYGVQD (reference sequence). Deletions cut 3 bases from V and 7 bases from J, with 3 bases between. The CDR3 extends over 11 amino acids.

This clonotype was detected a few times. The genes are TRBV11-2 and TRBJ1-2; TRBD1 is a possible D gene (5 bases). Trimming left V 8 bases short and J 1 base short, with 14 bases between. This CDR3 has 14 amino acids. The germline V gene has CDR1 SGHAT and CDR2 FQNNGV. This chain's CDR3 is CASGDWGNNYGYTF. The DNA for the CDR3 is TGTGCCAGCGGGGATTGGGGGAATAACTATGGCTACACCTTC.

This clonotype was seen at least ten times. This chain joins TRBV10-1 and TRBJ2-5, with D maybe TRBD1 (6 bases). Germline CDR1 reads WNHNN; CDR2 reads SYGVQD (reference sequence). V was pared by 9 bases and J by 5 bases, with 19 bases between. The CDR3 has 14 amino acids. The CDR3 DNA sequence: TGCGCCAGTTCGGACAGCCCGGCAGGGGAGACCCAGTACTTC. This gives the protein CASSDSPAGETQYF.

The CDR3 sequence is CASSQDTGPGEQYF. Here the CDR3 DNA reads TGCGCCAGCAGCCAAGATACGGGGCCGGGGGAGCAGTACTTC. The chain has TRBV4-1 and TRBJ2-7; D possibly matches TRBD1 or TRBD2 (5 bases each). The V gene's germline CDR1 is MGHRA and CDR2 YSYEKL. The CDR3 is 14 amino acids. The V and J ends lost 0 bases and 7 bases respectively, with 13 bases between them.

V gene TRBV6-2 or TRBV6-3 combines with J gene TRBJ2-3; 11 bases are a match to TRBD1. This CDR3 spans 15 amino acids. CDR1 MNHEY and CDR2 SVGEGT come from the germline V gene. With 5 bases clipped from V and 2 bases from J, the junction kept 3 bases outside the gene matches. The CDR3 loop is CASSGQGAYTDTQYF. CDR3 bases: TGTGCCAGCAGTGGACAGGGGGCTTACACAGATACGCAGTATTTT.